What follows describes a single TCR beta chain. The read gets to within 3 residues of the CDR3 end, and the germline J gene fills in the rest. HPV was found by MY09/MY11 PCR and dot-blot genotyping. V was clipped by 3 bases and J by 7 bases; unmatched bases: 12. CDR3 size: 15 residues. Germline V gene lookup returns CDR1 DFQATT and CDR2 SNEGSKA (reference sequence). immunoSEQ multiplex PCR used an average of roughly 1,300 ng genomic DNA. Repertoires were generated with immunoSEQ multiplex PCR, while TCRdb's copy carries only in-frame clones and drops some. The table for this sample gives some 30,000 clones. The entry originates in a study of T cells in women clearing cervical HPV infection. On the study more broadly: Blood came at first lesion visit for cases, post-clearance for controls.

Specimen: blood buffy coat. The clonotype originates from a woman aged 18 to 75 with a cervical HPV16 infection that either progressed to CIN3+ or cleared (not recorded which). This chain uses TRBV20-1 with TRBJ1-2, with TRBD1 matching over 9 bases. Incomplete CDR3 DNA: TGCAGTGCTAGGGGTCCCGGGACAGGGTCGGGTGGC. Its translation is CSARGPGTGSGG. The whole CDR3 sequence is CSARGPGTGSGGYTF.